This T cell receptor (beta chain) was obtained from a study of spatial heterogeneity in lung cancer (dated by TCRdb to between 2017 and 2020). With regard to the full study: More beta-chain than alpha-chain transcripts were consistently detected, likely reflecting higher beta-chain transcript abundance. Nonsynonymous mutation counts, determined by whole-exome sequencing of tumor tissue, were related to TCR repertoire features. In non-small cell lung cancer, the study quantitatively compared TCR alpha and beta repertoires across several tumor regions, matched nontumor lung, and blood. In the raw uncorrected reads, each unique combination of TCR and UMI appeared more than ten times on average. In tumor regions, TCR transcript counts showed a strong correlation with a T cell transcriptional module score from matched bulk RNA-seq. Both alpha and beta chains were TCR-sequenced in samples taken at surgery, namely 220 tumor regions, roughly 64 matched nontumor lung samples and about 54 PBMC samples.

This clonotype is labeled medium-sized (0.01 to 0.1%). Its binding antigen is unknown. No much larger clonotype is one base removed from it; base qualities were not supplied. Relative to germline, V is 5 bases shorter and J is 2 bases shorter, with 16 bases between their ends. The CDR3 contains 15 residues, cysteine and phenylalanine counted. This entry keeps only the CDR3 DNA: 45 bases, framed from base 1. Per the germline V gene, SGHAT is the CDR1 and FQNNGV is the CDR2. What the study reported, not specific to this receptor: Counts of ubiquitous and regional expanded TCRs correlated with counts of ubiquitous and regional nonsynonymous mutations, respectively. Additional single-cell paired TCR alpha and beta sequencing was considered necessary to confirm, at a functional level, the hypothesis that regional TCRs recognize regional mutations. The number of expanded intratumoral alpha and beta TCRs correlated with the tumor nonsynonymous mutation count. TCR-seq coverage of tumor T cells was estimated at only 7% to 8.5% for alpha chains and approximately 13% for beta chains.

The meaning of the sample's time point label: sample taken at primary tumor resection. Donors were around 69 patients with early-stage, untreated non-small cell lung cancer from the lung TRACERx cohort. For TCR sequencing, whole RNA was extracted from tumor and nontumor lung tissue, or from cryopreserved PBMC samples, and no cell sorting was done. A patient was chosen for TCR sequencing only when enough RNA was available from at least two tumor regions. A lung pathologist reviewed the tumor and adjacent nontumor lung specimens before the specimens were selected. Library generation was performed with 5' RACE. This sample was sequenced with a NextSeq 500. To allow correction of PCR and sequencing errors, the TCR library protocol tagged every TCR cDNA molecule with a unique molecular identifier. Regarding the original processing steps: TCR identification, UMI-based error correction and CDR3 extraction were all carried out with Decombinator tools. TCRs above a frequency of 2 per 1,000, corresponding to the top 1% of the tumor frequency distribution, were defined as expanded. Expanded tumor TCRs statistically deemed absent (corrected P<0.05) from at least one tumor region were classed as regional, and all other expanded tumor TCRs were classed as ubiquitous. Renyi diversity was calculated using the R vegan package after each repertoire was subsampled 100 times to 5,000 TCRs. To build CDR3 similarity networks, amino acid triplet string-kernel similarity was used, and CDR3s were connected when their pairwise similarity was above 0.82. TCRdb cleaned the public reads at Q25 with fastp, built clones with MiXCR and kept in-frame beta chains. Rows with one shared CDR3 protein collapse into an entry with the most common genes and DNA. TCRdb's processing, not the study's, gives the V and J calls here. Present in this sample are roughly 3,000 distinct CDR3 sequences, around 12% of which were seen just once. The ten biggest clones cover roughly 8.1% of the sample.

The starting material was lung tumor tissue, obtained at surgery. This clonotype was obtained from a male donor with early-stage non-small cell lung cancer. This receptor chain uses TRBV11-2 and TRBJ2-7; the D call is tentative, TRBD1 or TRBD2, as each matches 5 bases. The CDR3 protein: CASSLVGTSPYEQYF. The nucleotides are TGTGCCAGCAGCCTAGTGGGGACCTCGCCCTACGAGCAGTACTTC.